This T cell receptor (beta chain) emerged from a study of cytomegalovirus exposure and HLA in healthy donors. Study at large: The 120 validation repertoires, a later analysis reported, used the same platform as the 600 to 850 repertoires from the first cohort.

Findings and caveats of the study: Cytomegalovirus association was assigned to about 150 TCR beta chains.

This clone appeared once. The antigen is not known. V dropped 2 bases and J dropped 3 bases, with 10 bases sitting between them. Germline V gene sequence: CDR1 MNHNY, CDR2 SVGAGI (reference sequence). This CDR3 has 15 amino acids. The table came from immunoSEQ multiplex PCR; TCRdb's copy has only in-frame clones and leaves some out. The table lists under 50,000 clones, approximately 95% of them singletons, with 7.8% in the top ten. Sequencing was done on a sample of PBMCs. This TCR was recovered from a woman aged 18-30 years in good health and CMV-seropositive. This chain links TRBV6-6 with TRBJ1-4; D is unclear. CDR3 loop: CASSYVSTANEKLFF. The CDR3 DNA is TGTGCCAGCAGTTACGTCAGTACCGCTAATGAAAAACTGTTTTTT.